This T cell receptor (beta chain) derives from a study of cytomegalovirus exposure and HLA in healthy donors. Study-wide results and caveats: The study put 150 to 200 TCR beta chains on its list as cytomegalovirus-associated. Using the classifier, cytomegalovirus status was reportedly diagnosed with high specificity and sensitivity. Testing in vitro showed a few CMV-associated chains specific for CMV antigens.

As regards this clone: Its specificity is unknown.

Assay used: immunoSEQ multiplex PCR; TCRdb lists only in-frame clones, some missing. The sample holds 68,000 or so clones, around 95% seen once. Donors were drawn from the approximately 120-subject validation cohort, separate from the approximately 670-subject first cohort. CDR1 is LGHNT and CDR2 is FRNRAP in the germline V gene. The V gene lost 5 bases and the J gene lost 4 bases, with 8 bases spanning the gap. The CDR3 has 12 residues. Sequenced sample: PBMCs. This chain links TRBV12-5 with TRBJ1-1; D call uncertain. This receptor was taken from a man aged 18 to 29 in good health and CMV-seronegative. The DNA of the CDR3 is TGTGCTAGTGGTCTGAGGTTCACTGAAGCTTTCTTT. As protein: CASGLRFTEAFF. The entire variable domain, with the rest obtained from reference TRBV12-5 and TRBJ1-1, is as follows: DARVTQTPRHKVTEMGQEVTMRCQPILGHNTVFWYRQTMMQGLELLAYFRNRAPLDDSGMPKDRFSAEMPDATLATLKIQPSEPRDSAVYFCASGLRFTEAFFGQGTRLTVV.